A single sample gave rise to the 21 T cell receptor beta chains below, sequenced in a study of T cell responses to AZD1222 COVID-19 vaccine. Repertoires were generated with immunoSEQ multiplex PCR, while TCRdb's copy carries only in-frame clones and drops some. The table records 150,000 to 200,000 clones, approximately 90% of them present only once. The sample was peripheral blood, taken on day 0 of AZD1222 vaccination. The receptor source for this set is an adult in good health.

The rearrangement links TRBV4-1 to TRBJ2-3; no firm D call. Germline V gene data show CDR1 as MGHRA and CDR2 as YSYEKL. This CDR3 comprises 16 residues. The ends were cut back, 1 base at V and 2 bases at J, with 13 bases in the middle. In nucleotides, the CDR3 is TGCGCCAGCAGCCAAGTTGATATGGGTTTCACAGATACGCAGTATTTT. It translates to CASSQVDMGFTDTQYF.

For this clone: Other DNA sequences within the sample encode an identical CDR3. V usage is TRBV19 and J usage is TRBJ1-5; the D is unclear. CDR3 length equals 14 residues. V was pared by 2 bases and J by 0 bases, with 5 bases between. The V gene's germline CDR1 is LNHDA and CDR2 SQIVND (reference sequence). CDR3 sequence (DNA): TGTGCCAGTAGTATACGGGATAGCAATCAGCCCCAGCATTTT. It encodes CASSIRDSNQPQHF.

This clone has only one observation. The V and J genes are TRBV21-1 and TRBJ1-2. TRBV21-1 is designated a pseudogene. CDR3 length equals 15 residues. The CDR3: CASSPSEKESYGYTF. CDR3 DNA sequence: TGTGCCAGCAGCCCCTCCGAAAAGGAAAGCTATGGCTACACCTTC.

V and J are TRBV9 and TRBJ1-6, with D perhaps TRBD1 (5 bases). CDR1 is SGDLS, CDR2 YYNGEE, per germline. The V end was cut by 0 bases, the J end by 8 bases, with 6 bases between. This CDR3 contains 13 residues. DNA for the CDR3: TGTGCCAGCAGCGTAGCGGGGGATTCACCCCTCCACTTT. Translated: CASSVAGDSPLHF.

The CDR3 spells CANTDDTRNSYEQYF. The CDR3 nucleotides are TGTGCCAACACCGACGATACACGGAATTCCTACGAGCAGTACTTC. The V call is TRBV21-1, the J call TRBJ2-7. TRBV21-1 is assigned pseudogene status. The CDR3 is 15 amino acids.

The genes are TRBV11-2 and TRBJ1-1; TRBD1 matches 7 bases. Unmatched junction bases numbered 5, after V lost 8 bases and J lost 5 bases. CDR1 is SGHAT and CDR2 is FQNNGV in the germline V gene. The CDR3 sequence is 12 residues long. The CDR3 is CASGRGATEAFF. The CDR3 region has the DNA TGTGCCAGCGGCAGGGGGGCGACTGAAGCTTTCTTT.

The genes are TRBV4-3 and TRBJ1-4; a possible D gene is TRBD1 (6 bases). The V gene's germline CDR1 is LGHNA and CDR2 YSLEER. V dropped 2 bases and J dropped 0 bases, with 10 bases sitting between them. This CDR3 contains 16 residues. The CDR3 region is CASSQHRAATNEKLFF. CDR3 in DNA: TGCGCCAGCAGCCAACACAGGGCTGCAACTAATGAAAAACTGTTTTTT.

The chain joins TRBV2 to TRBJ1-2; perhaps TRBD1 as D (6 bases). Germline CDR1 is SNHLY and CDR2 is FYNNEI. Trimming cost V 4 bases and J 4 bases, with 7 bases left between them. The CDR3 extends over 12 amino acids. CDR3 nucleotide sequence: TGTGCCAGCAGTGCGGACAGCTATGGCTACACCTTC. Encoded protein: CASSADSYGYTF.

The chain has TRBV5-1 and TRBJ2-7; D unresolved. Between the trimmed V and J ends, which lost 2 bases and 2 bases, there was a span of 11 bases. Germline CDR1 reads SGHRS; CDR2 reads YFSETQ. The CDR3 extends over 14 amino acids. The CDR3 bases are TGCGCCAGCAGCTTTGAACTTTCAGCCTACGAGCAGTACTTC. Amino acids: CASSFELSAYEQYF.

The rearrangement uses TRBV4-1 and TRBJ1-2; D is undetermined. From germline, CDR1 is MGHRA and CDR2 YSYEKL. CDR3 length: 15 residues. Deletions cut 0 bases from V and 1 base from J, with 9 bases between. The chain's CDR3 is CASSQDTIVNYGYTF. As DNA, the CDR3 is TGCGCCAGCAGCCAAGACACAATCGTTAACTATGGCTACACCTTC.

The rearrangement uses TRBV7-9 and TRBJ1-1; D gene uncertain. There are 14 residues in the CDR3. The V end lost 5 bases, the J end lost 5 bases, and 15 bases lay between the germline ends. Per the germline V gene, CDR1 is SEHNR and CDR2 is FQNEAQ (reference sequence). This CDR3 is CASSPSRPATEAFF. Here the CDR3 DNA reads TGTGCCAGCAGCCCCTCTCGGCCAGCGACTGAAGCTTTCTTT. Looking up the rest from reference TRBV7-9 and TRBJ1-1 gives the full variable domain: DTGVSQNPRHKITKRGQNVTFRCDPISEHNRLYWYRQTLGQGPEFLTYFQNEAQLEKSRLLSDRFSAERPKGSFSTLEIQRTEQGDSAMYLCASSPSRPATEAFFGQGTRLTVV.

The chain couples TRBV6-6 to TRBJ2-7, with D possibly being TRBD2 (6 bases). The ends were cut back, 5 bases at V and 5 bases at J, with 10 bases in the middle. This CDR3 spans 12 amino acids. Germline lookup yields CDR1 MNHNY and CDR2 SVGAGI (reference sequence). The chain's CDR3 is CASSRLVDEQYF. Written as DNA, the CDR3 is TGTGCCAGCAGTAGACTAGTCGACGAGCAGTACTTC.

J is TRBJ1-1 and V is TRBV3-1 (or the pseudogene TRBV3-2); D unclear. Germline CDR1 is LGHDT and CDR2 is YNNKEL (reference sequence). The V end was cut by 2 bases, the J end by 5 bases, with 9 bases between. CDR3 length: 13 residues. The CDR3 nucleotides read TGTGCCAGCAGCCAACTAACGCGGACTGAAGCTTTCTTT. This codes for CASSQLTRTEAFF.

The chain links TRBV5-4 to TRBJ2-5, with a possible D match to TRBD1 (5 bases). The V gene lost 4 bases and the J gene lost 5 bases, with 18 bases spanning the gap. Germline V gene lookup returns CDR1 SGHNT and CDR2 YYREEE (reference sequence). The CDR3 covers 15 residues. The CDR3 protein is CASSPQAGSAETQYF. The CDR3 DNA is TGTGCCAGCAGCCCCCAAGCAGGGTCCGCGGAGACCCAGTACTTC.

The chain is built from TRBV6-2 or TRBV6-3 and TRBJ1-1; the match to TRBD1 covers 8 bases. The CDR3 is made up of 15 amino acids. The junction had 3 bases not matched to a gene; V was cut back by 2 bases and J by 1 base. The germline V gene has CDR1 MNHEY and CDR2 SVGEGT. The CDR3, as DNA: TGTGCCAGCAGTTACGGGGGGACAGGGAACACTGAAGCTTTCTTT. This sequence encodes CASSYGGTGNTEAFF.

The chain combines TRBV9 with TRBJ2-3; TRBD1 matches 9 bases. The CDR3 has 15 amino acids. The V and J ends lost 4 bases and 2 bases, in that order; junction bases with no gene match: 5. Looked up from germline, CDR1 is SGDLS and CDR2 is YYNGEE. The CDR3 is CASSLQGAPTDTQYF. Here the CDR3 DNA reads TGTGCCAGCAGCCTACAGGGGGCCCCCACAGATACGCAGTATTTT.

The chain links TRBV7-8 to TRBJ1-3; D call uncertain. This CDR3 spans 15 amino acids. V was shortened by 7 bases and J by 0 bases, with 13 bases between the two germline ends. Germline-derived CDR1 and CDR2 are SGHVS and FQNEAQ. The chain's CDR3 is CASKQDLSSGNTIYF. DNA for the CDR3: TGTGCCAGCAAGCAGGACTTATCCTCTGGAAACACCATATATTTT.

The V gene is TRBV30, the J gene TRBJ2-1, with 12 bases that match TRBD2. The CDR3 consists of 16 residues. CDR1 is GTSNPN, CDR2 SVGIG, per germline (reference sequence). V shed 3 bases and J 4 bases; nucleotides not matched to a gene: 7. CDR3 sequence reads: CAWRRPTSGGYNEQFF. The CDR3 DNA reads as TGTGCCTGGAGGCGCCCTACTAGCGGGGGGTACAATGAGCAGTTCTTC.

The rearrangement links TRBV7-8 to TRBJ1-2; 9 positions agree with TRBD1. Germline CDR1 and CDR2: SGHVS and FQNEAQ. The CDR3 loop spans 13 amino acids. The V gene end was trimmed by 5 bases and the J gene end by 8 bases; junction bases not matched to a gene: 6. This CDR3 reads CASSQTTGGGYTF. CDR3 nucleotides: TGTGCCAGCAGCCAAACGACAGGGGGAGGCTACACCTTC.

The gene calls are TRBV15 and TRBJ2-7; no firm D call. V was trimmed by 0 bases and J by 3 bases, leaving 9 bases between them. Germline lookup yields CDR1 LNHNV and CDR2 YYDKDF (reference sequence). The CDR3 is 14 amino acids. This CDR3 is CATSRDLGHYEQYF. CDR3 DNA sequence: TGTGCCACCAGCAGAGATCTAGGGCACTACGAGCAGTACTTC.

The CDR3 region is CASTPGLASETQYF. The CDR3 nucleotides are TGTGCCAGTACTCCGGGACTAGCCTCAGAGACCCAGTACTTC. V and J are TRBV19 and TRBJ2-5, with 9 bases matching TRBD2. The V and J ends lost 7 bases and 4 bases, in that order; junction bases with no gene match: 7. CDR3 length: 14 amino acids. Germline values: CDR1 LNHDA, CDR2 SQIVND (reference sequence).